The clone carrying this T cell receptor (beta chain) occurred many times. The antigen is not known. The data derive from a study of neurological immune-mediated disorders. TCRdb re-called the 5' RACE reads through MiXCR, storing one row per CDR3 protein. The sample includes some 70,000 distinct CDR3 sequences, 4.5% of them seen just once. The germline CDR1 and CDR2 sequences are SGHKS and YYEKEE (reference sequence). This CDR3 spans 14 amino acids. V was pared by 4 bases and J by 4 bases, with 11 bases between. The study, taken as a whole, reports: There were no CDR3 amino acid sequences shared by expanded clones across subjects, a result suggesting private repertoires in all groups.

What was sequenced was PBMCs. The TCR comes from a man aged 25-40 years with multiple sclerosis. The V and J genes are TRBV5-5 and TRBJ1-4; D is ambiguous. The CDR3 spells CASSQRTVNEKLFF. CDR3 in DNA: TGTGCCAGCAGCCAACGTACAGTTAATGAAAAACTGTTTTTT.